Below are 5 T cell receptor beta chains sequenced from a single sample in a study of vaccination effects on CD4 cells after COVID-19. Their recognized antigens are unknown. Measured with immunoSEQ multiplex PCR; TCRdb has only the in-frame clones, and not every one. The sample consists of 20,000 to 30,000 clones, approximately 80% of them appearing once. Pools of viral peptides were used by the ViraFEST assay to expand antigen-specific CD4+ T cells ahead of sequencing. Culturing for more than eight days preceded CD4+ T cell isolation. Infection with SARS-CoV-2 occurred in the person between March and December 2020, and PCR confirmed it. Sequenced here: CD4+ T cells from PBMCs cultured with HCoV-NL63 spike peptides, sampled before COVID-19 vaccination. Receptor source: a human donor who had a prior SARS-CoV-2 infection.

V is TRBV5-1 and J is TRBJ2-3, with 9 bases matching TRBD2. The V and J ends lost 0 bases and 2 bases, in that order; junction bases with no gene match: 13. CDR1 is SGHRS, CDR2 YFSETQ, per germline. This CDR3 spans 19 amino acids. The CDR3 spells CASSLAFGKAGGPTDTQYF. CDR3 nucleotides: TGCGCCAGCAGCTTGGCTTTCGGAAAAGCGGGGGGCCCCACAGATACGCAGTATTTT.

The chain has TRBV4-2 and TRBJ2-7; no reliable D call. V lost 3 bases and J lost 4, with 10 bases in between. Germline V CDR1 and CDR2: LGHNA, YNFKEQ. This CDR3 has 13 residues. CDR3 sequence: CASSQDEHYEQYF. CDR3 bases: TGTGCCAGCAGCCAGGATGAACATTACGAGCAGTACTTC.

This clone turned up a few times. The chain carries TRBV7-9 and TRBJ2-2; no reliable D call. The CDR3 contains 12 residues. V shed 2 bases and J shed 7 bases, with 5 bases lying between them. Germline V gene data show CDR1 as SEHNR and CDR2 as FQNEAQ (reference sequence). CDR3 loop: CASSLTIGELFF. The CDR3 region has the DNA TGTGCCAGCAGCTTAACAATCGGGGAGCTGTTTTTT.

V is TRBV7-9 and J is TRBJ2-1; TRBD2 is a possible D gene (7 bases). This CDR3 is 13 amino acids long. V was pared by 0 bases and J by 9 bases, with 9 bases between. The germline V gene has CDR1 SEHNR and CDR2 FQNEAQ (reference sequence). CDR3: CASSLAGGREQFF. CDR3 coding DNA: TGTGCCAGCAGCTTAGCGGGGGGGCGTGAGCAGTTCTTC.

The V gene is TRBV4-2, the J gene TRBJ2-3; the D is unclear. Germline assignment: CDR1 LGHNA and CDR2 YNFKEQ. Trimming removed 0 bases at V and 4 bases at J, with 17 bases between. CDR3 length: 17 residues. The CDR3 here is CASSQEVPSRNADTQYF. In DNA, the CDR3 is TGTGCCAGCAGCCAAGAAGTCCCTAGTCGTAATGCAGATACGCAGTATTTT.